This TCR beta chain stems from a study of shared clonotypes between healthy human individuals. Per germline, CDR1 MNHEY and CDR2 SMNVEV (reference sequence). The CDR3 spans 16 residues. V was cut by 2 bases and J by 0 bases, with 11 bases left in between. Regarding the study as a whole: Across a handful of donors, naive CD4 shared around 5.4%, naive CD8 less than 4%, memory CD4 roughly 2.3%, memory CD8 0.4% to 0.5%.

In replicate PCRs of sorted subsets, roughly 200 ng DNA, 29,000 or so T cell genomes, was used. Per the original methods: ImmunoSEQ only sent back junction sequences with no quality scores, so filtering was done differently. The table came from immunoSEQ multiplex PCR; TCRdb's copy has only in-frame clones and leaves some out. V, J and clone size are those of that table, while D and trimming were read from the DNA. The sample gives 2 million or so clones, around 96% of which show up once; about 1.1% is in the top ten. Notes on this clone: What it recognizes is unknown.

Terminally differentiated effector memory CD45RA+ cells were left out of the naive CD8 fraction, which was CD45RO-negative and positively selected for CCR7. The sequencing input was naive CD8+ T cells sorted from blood. The TCR comes from a man aged 18 to 30 in good health. This chain connects TRBV27 to TRBJ1-3; tentative D call: TRBD1 (5 bases). The CDR3 loop is CASSLQGPLSGNTIYF. CDR3 nucleotides: TGTGCCAGCAGTTTACAGGGCCCACTCTCTGGAAACACCATATATTTT.